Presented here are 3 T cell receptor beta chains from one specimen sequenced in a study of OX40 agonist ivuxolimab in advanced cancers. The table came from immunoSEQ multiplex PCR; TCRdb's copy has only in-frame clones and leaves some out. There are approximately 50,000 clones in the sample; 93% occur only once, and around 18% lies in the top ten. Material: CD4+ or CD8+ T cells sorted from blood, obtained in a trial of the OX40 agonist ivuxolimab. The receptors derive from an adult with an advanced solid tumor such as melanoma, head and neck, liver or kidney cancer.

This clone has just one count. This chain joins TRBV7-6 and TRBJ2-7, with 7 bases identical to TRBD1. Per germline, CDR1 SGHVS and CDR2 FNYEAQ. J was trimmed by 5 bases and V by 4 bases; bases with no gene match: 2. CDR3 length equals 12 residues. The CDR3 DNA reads TGTGCCAGCAGCTGGACAGGCGACGAGCAGTACTTC. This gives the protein CASSWTGDEQYF.

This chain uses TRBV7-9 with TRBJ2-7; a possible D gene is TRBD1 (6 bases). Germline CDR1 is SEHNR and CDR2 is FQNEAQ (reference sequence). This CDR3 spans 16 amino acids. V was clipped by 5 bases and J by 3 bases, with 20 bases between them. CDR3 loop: CASSGQTGLRGYEQYF. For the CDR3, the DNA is TGTGCCAGCAGCGGGCAGACAGGTCTTAGAGGCTACGAGCAGTACTTC.

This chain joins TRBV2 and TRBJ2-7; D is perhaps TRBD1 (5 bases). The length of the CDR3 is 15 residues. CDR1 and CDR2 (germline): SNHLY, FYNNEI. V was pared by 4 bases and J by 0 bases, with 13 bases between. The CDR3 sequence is CASSGTWGLSYEQYF. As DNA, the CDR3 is TGTGCCAGCAGTGGGACATGGGGTCTCTCCTACGAGCAGTACTTC. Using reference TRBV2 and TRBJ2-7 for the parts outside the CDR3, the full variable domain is EPEVTQTPSHQVTQMGQEVILRCVPISNHLYFYWYRQILGQKVEFLVSFYNNEISEKSEIFDDQFSVERPDGSNFTLKIRSTKLEDSAMYFCASSGTWGLSYEQYFGPGTRLTVT.